This T cell receptor (beta chain) derives from a study of shared clonotypes between healthy human individuals. The CDR3 has 13 amino acids. Trimming stripped 7 bases from V and 4 bases from J, with 11 bases between. Germline CDR1 MNHNY, CDR2 SVGAGI (reference sequence). As processed by the authors: ImmunoSEQ junction-only sequences lacked quality scores, so their filtering differed. TCRdb keeps only in-frame clones here, not all; method: immunoSEQ multiplex PCR. The D gene and trimming were derived from the DNA, and the V and J assignments and clone size from that table. This sample has roughly 450,000 clones, with less than 85% found just once. General study results and limits: An anticipated effect of sequencing depth on clonotype sharing among donors was recognized.

Participating donors were healthy, HIV-negative adults free of recent acute infections or vaccinations. Unsorted samples drew genomic DNA from about 100 million PBMCs. As to this clone: No antigen is known for it.

The source is a middle-aged woman in good health. Some clones in this sample may be carry-over from other donors' samples. The sequencing sample was made of PBMCs. V is TRBV6-6 and J is TRBJ1-3; D is uncertain. CDR3 in DNA: TGTGCCAGCATCTGGGCTGGCGGAAACACCATATATTTT. Amino acid sequence: CASIWAGGNTIYF.